The rows below give T cell receptor beta chains drawn from one sample of a study of blood T cell repertoires in COVID-19. Clones were read by immunoSEQ multiplex PCR, and TCRdb kept only the in-frame ones, dropping some. The sample has around 260,000 clones; roughly 92% are singletons. The sequenced material came from peripheral blood. These receptors came from a woman aged 25 to 45 with COVID-19, enrolled during active disease. The CDR3 runs from the conserved cysteine through the conserved F or W. Each record gives: clone size, V gene, J gene, D gene, CDR3 DNA, CDR3 protein. The D gene is left open where the match is weak. Size tells how often a clone was seen (once, few, many) or the class of an expanded clone, and some rows leave it out.

clone_size: once; v_call: TRBV9; j_call: TRBJ2-5; d_call: NA; cdr3_nt: TGTGCCAGCAGCGTAGAGGGATGGCGGGAAGAGACCCAGTACTTC; cdr3_aa: CASSVEGWREETQYF
clone_size: NA; v_call: TRBV24-1; j_call: TRBJ2-1; d_call: TRBD2; cdr3_nt: TGTGCCACCAGTGCTGGGACTAGCCTTACGTACAATGAGCAGTTCTTC; cdr3_aa: CATSAGTSLTYNEQFF
clone_size: NA; v_call: TRBV2; j_call: TRBJ1-3; d_call: NA; cdr3_nt: TGTGCCAGCGGTGGGGAGAGCTCTGGAAACACCATATATTTT; cdr3_aa: CASGGESSGNTIYF
clone_size: NA; v_call: TRBV10-3; j_call: TRBJ1-2; d_call: NA; cdr3_nt: TGTGCCATCAGTCCCTTCGTTGGGGGCGACTATGGCTACACCTTC; cdr3_aa: CAISPFVGGDYGYTF
clone_size: NA; v_call: TRBV27; j_call: TRBJ2-5; d_call: TRBD2; cdr3_nt: TGTGCCAGCAGACGTGGACTAGCGGGAGGTAGTGGAGAGACCCAGTACTTC; cdr3_aa: CASRRGLAGGSGETQYF
clone_size: once; v_call: TRBV5-1; j_call: TRBJ2-5; d_call: NA; cdr3_nt: TGCGCCAGCAGCTTTGGGACTTTGGGGGAGACCCAGTACTTC; cdr3_aa: CASSFGTLGETQYF
clone_size: NA; v_call: TRBV27; j_call: TRBJ1-5; d_call: NA; cdr3_nt: TGTGCCAGCAGTTTCCCAGATCAGCCCCAGCATTTT; cdr3_aa: CASSFPDQPQHF
clone_size: once; v_call: TRBV19; j_call: TRBJ1-3; d_call: NA; cdr3_nt: TGTGCCAGTAGTAGCCCGGGGAGCTCTGGAAACACCATATATTTT; cdr3_aa: CASSSPGSSGNTIYF
clone_size: NA; v_call: TRBV5-1; j_call: TRBJ2-3; d_call: TRBD2; cdr3_nt: TGCGCCAGCAGCTTGTATCGCGGGAGGAAGGATACGCAGTATTTT; cdr3_aa: CASSLYRGRKDTQYF
clone_size: NA; v_call: TRBV20-1; j_call: TRBJ2-7; d_call: TRBD1; cdr3_nt: TGCAGTGCTCGACAGGGCTACGAGCAGTACTTC; cdr3_aa: CSARQGYEQYF
clone_size: NA; v_call: TRBV19; j_call: TRBJ1-5; d_call: TRBD1; cdr3_nt: TGTGCCAGTAGTATCCGGACAGGCTATGATCAGCCCCAGCATTTT; cdr3_aa: CASSIRTGYDQPQHF
clone_size: NA; v_call: TRBV27; j_call: TRBJ2-5; d_call: NA; cdr3_nt: TGTGCCAGCAGTTTCCTCGGGGGAGAGACCCAGTACTTC; cdr3_aa: CASSFLGGETQYF
clone_size: once; v_call: TRBV5-4; j_call: TRBJ2-3; d_call: NA; cdr3_nt: TGTGCCAGCAGCTTGAGCGCGGACACAGATACGCAGTATTTT; cdr3_aa: CASSLSADTDTQYF
clone_size: once; v_call: TRBV18; j_call: TRBJ2-7; d_call: NA; cdr3_nt: TGTGCCAGCTCACCCGAGTACGAGCAGTACTTC; cdr3_aa: CASSPEYEQYF
clone_size: NA; v_call: TRBV7-2; j_call: TRBJ2-1; d_call: NA; cdr3_nt: TGTGCCAGCAGCTTAGTTCAGTACAATGAGCAGTTCTTC; cdr3_aa: CASSLVQYNEQFF
clone_size: once; v_call: TRBV27; j_call: TRBJ2-3; d_call: TRBD2; cdr3_nt: TGTGCCAGCAGTCTTGGACTAGCGGGTCTTAGCACAGATACGCAGTATTTT; cdr3_aa: CASSLGLAGLSTDTQYF
clone_size: NA; v_call: TRBV30; j_call: TRBJ1-6; d_call: TRBD1; cdr3_nt: TGTGCCTGGACCAAAGGGGGACAGGGCCCTTCACCCCTCCACTTT; cdr3_aa: CAWTKGGQGPSPLHF
clone_size: NA; v_call: TRBV6-1; j_call: TRBJ2-2; d_call: TRBD1; cdr3_nt: TGTGCCAGCATTCCGGGGACAGGGAACACCGGGGAGCTGTTTTTT; cdr3_aa: CASIPGTGNTGELFF
clone_size: NA; v_call: TRBV9; j_call: TRBJ2-7; d_call: NA; cdr3_nt: TGTGCCAGCAGCGTAGGCCTAGCCGTCACCTACGAGCAGTACTTC; cdr3_aa: CASSVGLAVTYEQYF
clone_size: NA; v_call: TRBV7-2; j_call: TRBJ2-1; d_call: TRBD1; cdr3_nt: TGTGCCAGCAGCCGAGTGACAGGGGATGAGCAGTTCTTC; cdr3_aa: CASSRVTGDEQFF
clone_size: NA; v_call: TRBV9; j_call: TRBJ2-2; d_call: NA; cdr3_nt: TGTGCCAGCAGCGTAGGATACGGGAACACCGGGGAGCTGTTTTTT; cdr3_aa: CASSVGYGNTGELFF
clone_size: NA; v_call: TRBV19; j_call: TRBJ1-1; d_call: NA; cdr3_nt: TGTGCCAGTAGTATAAGGGGGATCCCTATGAACACTGAAGCTTTCTTT; cdr3_aa: CASSIRGIPMNTEAFF
clone_size: NA; v_call: TRBV19; j_call: TRBJ2-1; d_call: TRBD2; cdr3_nt: TGTGCCAGTAGTATCAGGACCCCGGGACTAGCGGCTTACAATGAGCAGTTCTTC; cdr3_aa: CASSIRTPGLAAYNEQFF
clone_size: NA; v_call: TRBV11-1; j_call: TRBJ1-2; d_call: NA; cdr3_nt: TGTGCCAGCAGCTTAGCCCCAGGGACTAACTATGGCTACACCTTC; cdr3_aa: CASSLAPGTNYGYTF
clone_size: NA; v_call: TRBV4-1; j_call: TRBJ2-1; d_call: NA; cdr3_nt: TGCGCCAGCAGCCAAGAGGACGGGAGCGTAAATGAGCAGTTCTTC; cdr3_aa: CASSQEDGSVNEQFF
clone_size: NA; v_call: TRBV5-1; j_call: TRBJ2-2; d_call: NA; cdr3_nt: TGCGCCAGCAGCAGAACAGGAACCGGGGAGCTGTTTTTT; cdr3_aa: CASSRTGTGELFF
clone_size: NA; v_call: TRBV7-9; j_call: TRBJ2-7; d_call: NA; cdr3_nt: TGTGCCAGCAGGAGAGAGAACTCCTACGAGCAGTACTTC; cdr3_aa: CASRRENSYEQYF
clone_size: NA; v_call: TRBV6-5; j_call: TRBJ2-7; d_call: NA; cdr3_nt: TGTGCCAGCAGTCCGGACAAGAAGCCCAACGAGCAGTACTTC; cdr3_aa: CASSPDKKPNEQYF
clone_size: NA; v_call: TRBV5-1; j_call: TRBJ1-1; d_call: NA; cdr3_nt: TGCGCCAGCAGCTTGGACACAGGTGTTAACACTGAAGCTTTCTTT; cdr3_aa: CASSLDTGVNTEAFF
clone_size: NA; v_call: TRBV5-1; j_call: TRBJ2-7; d_call: TRBD1; cdr3_nt: TGCGCCAGCAGCTCGGGACAGGGACGATACTTC; cdr3_aa: CASSSGQGRYF
clone_size: NA; v_call: TRBV9; j_call: TRBJ1-4; d_call: TRBD1; cdr3_nt: TGTGCCAGCAGCGCTCCCCCATTGGGGCAGGGGGAAGAAAAACTGTTTTTT; cdr3_aa: CASSAPPLGQGEEKLFF
clone_size: once; v_call: TRBV5-4; j_call: TRBJ2-1; d_call: TRBD2; cdr3_nt: TGTGCCAGCAGCTCTCTAGCGGGAGGGGGGGGTGAGCAGTTCTTC; cdr3_aa: CASSSLAGGGGEQFF